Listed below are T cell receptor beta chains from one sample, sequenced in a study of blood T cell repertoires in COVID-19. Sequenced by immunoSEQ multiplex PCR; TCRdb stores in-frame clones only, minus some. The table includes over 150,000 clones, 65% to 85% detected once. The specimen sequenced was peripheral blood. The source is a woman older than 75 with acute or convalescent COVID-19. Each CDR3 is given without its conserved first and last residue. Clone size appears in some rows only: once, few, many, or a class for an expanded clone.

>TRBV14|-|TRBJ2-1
ASSRDIATYNEQF
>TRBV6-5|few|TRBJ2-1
ASRKSGSYNEQF
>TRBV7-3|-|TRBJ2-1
ASSFDRYPYNEQF
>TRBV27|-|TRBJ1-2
ASSSRTGIYGYT
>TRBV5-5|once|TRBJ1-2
ASSLEAGANYGYT
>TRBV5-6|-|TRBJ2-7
ASSTTHLTSGGAEQY
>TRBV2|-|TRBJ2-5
AEASTGQETQY
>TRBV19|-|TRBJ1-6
ASSQDFNSPLH
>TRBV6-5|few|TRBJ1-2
ASSSDRNYGYT
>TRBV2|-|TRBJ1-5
ASGPKNQPQH
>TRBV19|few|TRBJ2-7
ASSISSNRAYEQY
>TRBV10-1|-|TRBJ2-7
ASSGRTGDYEQY
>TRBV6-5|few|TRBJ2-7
ASRTSGAADEQY
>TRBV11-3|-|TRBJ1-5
ASSYRGRRSNQPQH
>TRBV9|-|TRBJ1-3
ASSVAQGGPIGNTIY
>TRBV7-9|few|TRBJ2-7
ASSLSGTQSSYEQY
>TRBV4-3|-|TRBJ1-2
ASSQDRSGYGYT
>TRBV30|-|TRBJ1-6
AWSRGSQNSPLH
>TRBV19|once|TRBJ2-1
ASSMRRGGGGYNEQF
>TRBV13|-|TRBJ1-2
ASSIRDRERGYT
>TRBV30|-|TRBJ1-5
AWSVGGYNQPQH
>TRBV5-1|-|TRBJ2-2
ASSPQGVGFTGELF